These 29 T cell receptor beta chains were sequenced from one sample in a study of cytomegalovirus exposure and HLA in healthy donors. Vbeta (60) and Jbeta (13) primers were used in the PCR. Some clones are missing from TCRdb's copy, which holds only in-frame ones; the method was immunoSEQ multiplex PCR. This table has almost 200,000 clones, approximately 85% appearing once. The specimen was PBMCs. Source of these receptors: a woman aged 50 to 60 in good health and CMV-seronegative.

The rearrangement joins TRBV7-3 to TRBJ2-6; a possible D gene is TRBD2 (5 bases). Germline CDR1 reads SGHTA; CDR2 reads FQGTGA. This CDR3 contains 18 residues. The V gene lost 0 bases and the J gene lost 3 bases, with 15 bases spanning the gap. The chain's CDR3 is CASSLTIGGGFGANVLTF. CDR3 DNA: TGTGCCAGCAGCTTAACGATTGGCGGCGGGTTTGGGGCCAACGTCCTGACTTTC.

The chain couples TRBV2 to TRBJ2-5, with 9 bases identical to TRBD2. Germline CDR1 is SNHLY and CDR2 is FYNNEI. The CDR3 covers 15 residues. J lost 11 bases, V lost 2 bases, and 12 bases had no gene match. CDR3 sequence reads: CASSEMREGLGEQYF. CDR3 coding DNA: TGTGCCAGCAGTGAAATGCGGGAGGGCCTCGGAGAGCAGTACTTC.

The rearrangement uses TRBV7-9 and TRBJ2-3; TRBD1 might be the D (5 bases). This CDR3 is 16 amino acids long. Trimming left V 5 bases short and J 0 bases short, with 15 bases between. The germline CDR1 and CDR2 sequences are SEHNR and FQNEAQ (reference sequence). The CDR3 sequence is CASSRLTGSSTDTQYF. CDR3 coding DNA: TGTGCCAGCAGCCGACTCACAGGTTCTAGCACAGATACGCAGTATTTT.

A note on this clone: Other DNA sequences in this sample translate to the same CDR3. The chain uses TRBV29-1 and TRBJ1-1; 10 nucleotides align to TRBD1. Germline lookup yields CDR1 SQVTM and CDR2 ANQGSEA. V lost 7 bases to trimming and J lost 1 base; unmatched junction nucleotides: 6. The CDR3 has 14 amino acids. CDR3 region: CSAATGGKNTEAFF. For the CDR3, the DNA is TGCAGCGCGGCGACAGGGGGCAAGAACACTGAAGCTTTCTTT.

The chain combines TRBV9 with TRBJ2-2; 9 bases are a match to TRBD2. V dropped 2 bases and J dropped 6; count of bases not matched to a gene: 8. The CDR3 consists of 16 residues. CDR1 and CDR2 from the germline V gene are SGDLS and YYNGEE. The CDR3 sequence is CASSVLSGRLAGELFF. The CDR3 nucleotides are TGTGCCAGCAGCGTTCTCAGCGGGAGGTTGGCCGGGGAGCTGTTTTTT.

The DNA of the CDR3 is TGCGCCAGCAGCCAAGACAGACTCCCCACCGGGGAGCTGTTTTTT. Translation gives CASSQDRLPTGELFF. The chain links TRBV4-3 to TRBJ2-2, with D unresolved. V was clipped by 0 bases and J by 4 bases, with 9 bases between them. Germline values: CDR1 LGHNA, CDR2 YSLEER. CDR3 length equals 15 residues.

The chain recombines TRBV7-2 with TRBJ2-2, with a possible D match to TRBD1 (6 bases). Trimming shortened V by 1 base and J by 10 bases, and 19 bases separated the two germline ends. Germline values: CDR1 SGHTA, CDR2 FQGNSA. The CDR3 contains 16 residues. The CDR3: CASSLVSTGSTMELFF. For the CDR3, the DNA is TGTGCCAGCAGCTTAGTGTCGACAGGTTCTACGATGGAGCTGTTTTTT.

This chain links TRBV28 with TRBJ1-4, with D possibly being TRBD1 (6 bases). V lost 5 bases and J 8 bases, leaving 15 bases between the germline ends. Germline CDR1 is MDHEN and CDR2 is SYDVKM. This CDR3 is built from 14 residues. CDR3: CASSNRALGEKLFF. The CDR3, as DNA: TGTGCCAGCAGTAACAGGGCCCTCGGAGAAAAACTGTTTTTT.

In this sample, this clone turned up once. CDR3: CASSSVTSGGNRYEQYF. CDR3 DNA sequence: TGTGCCAGCAGTAGCGTGACTAGCGGGGGGAACCGATACGAGCAGTACTTC. The J gene is TRBJ2-7, the V gene TRBV28, with 13 bases lining up with TRBD2. The CDR3 contains 17 residues. V lost 5 bases, J lost 4 bases, and 11 bases stayed unmatched. Germline V gives CDR1 MDHEN, CDR2 SYDVKM.

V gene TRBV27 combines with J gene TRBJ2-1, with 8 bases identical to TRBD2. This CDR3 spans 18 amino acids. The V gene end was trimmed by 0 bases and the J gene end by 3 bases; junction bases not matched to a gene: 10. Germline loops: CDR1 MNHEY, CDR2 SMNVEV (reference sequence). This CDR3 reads CASSLSHSSGSIYNEQFF. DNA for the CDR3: TGTGCCAGCAGTTTATCGCATTCAAGCGGGAGTATCTACAATGAGCAGTTCTTC.

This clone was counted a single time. The CDR3 sequence: CASSAGGHTGELFF. DNA for the CDR3: TGTGCCAGCAGCGCAGGGGGCCACACCGGGGAGCTGTTTTTT. J is TRBJ2-2 and V is TRBV9; TRBD1 agrees at 8 bases. V was pared by 3 bases and J by 3 bases, with 1 base of the junction left unmatched. CDR1 is SGDLS, CDR2 YYNGEE, per germline. The CDR3 runs 14 residues.

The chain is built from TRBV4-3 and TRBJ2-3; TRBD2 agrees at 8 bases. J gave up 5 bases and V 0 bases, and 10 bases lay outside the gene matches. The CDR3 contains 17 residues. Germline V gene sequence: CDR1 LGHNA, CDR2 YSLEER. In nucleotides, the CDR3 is TGCGCCAGCAGCCAAGATGTCCTAGCGGGTGGAGGAGATACGCAGTATTTT. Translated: CASSQDVLAGGGDTQYF.

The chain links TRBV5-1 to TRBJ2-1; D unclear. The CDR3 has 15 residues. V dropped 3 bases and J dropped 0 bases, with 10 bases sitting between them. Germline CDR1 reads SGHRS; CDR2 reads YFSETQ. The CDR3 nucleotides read TGCGCCAGCAGCTCCATCCCGAGCTCCTACAATGAGCAGTTCTTC. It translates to CASSSIPSSYNEQFF.

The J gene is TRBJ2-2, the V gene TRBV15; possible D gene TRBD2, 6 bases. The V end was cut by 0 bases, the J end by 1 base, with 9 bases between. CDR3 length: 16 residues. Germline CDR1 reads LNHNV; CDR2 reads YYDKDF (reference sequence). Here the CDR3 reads CATSRDHGGNTGELFF. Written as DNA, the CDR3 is TGTGCCACCAGCAGAGACCACGGGGGGAACACCGGGGAGCTGTTTTTT. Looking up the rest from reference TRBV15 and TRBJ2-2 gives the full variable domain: DAMVIQNPRYQVTQFGKPVTLSCSQTLNHNVMYWYQQKSSQAPKLLFHYYDKDFNNEADTPDNFQSRRPNTSFCFLDIRSPGLGDTAMYLCATSRDHGGNTGELFFGEGSRLTVL.

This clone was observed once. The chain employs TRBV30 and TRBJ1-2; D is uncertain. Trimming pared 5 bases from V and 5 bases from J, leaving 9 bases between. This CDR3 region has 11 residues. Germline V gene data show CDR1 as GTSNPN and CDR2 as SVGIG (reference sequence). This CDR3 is CAWETLYGYTF. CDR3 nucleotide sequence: TGTGCCTGGGAGACTTTATATGGCTACACCTTC.

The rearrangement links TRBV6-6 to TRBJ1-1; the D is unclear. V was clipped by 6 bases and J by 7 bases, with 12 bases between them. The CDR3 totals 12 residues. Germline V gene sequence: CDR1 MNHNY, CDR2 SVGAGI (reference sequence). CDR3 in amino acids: CASSQTACEAFF. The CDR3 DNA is TGTGCCAGCAGCCAAACAGCTTGTGAAGCTTTCTTT.

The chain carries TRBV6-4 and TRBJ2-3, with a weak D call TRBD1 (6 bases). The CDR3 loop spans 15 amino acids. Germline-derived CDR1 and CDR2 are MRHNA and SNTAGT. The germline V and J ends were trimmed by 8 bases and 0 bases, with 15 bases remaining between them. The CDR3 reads CASSEGDISTDTQYF. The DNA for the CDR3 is TGTGCCAGCTCCGAGGGGGATATTAGCACAGATACGCAGTATTTT.

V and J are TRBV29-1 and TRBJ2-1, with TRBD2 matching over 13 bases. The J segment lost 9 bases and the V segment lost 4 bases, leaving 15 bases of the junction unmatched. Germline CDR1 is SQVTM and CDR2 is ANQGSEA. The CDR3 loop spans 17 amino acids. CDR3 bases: TGCAGCGTTGCCCAACTAGCGGGAGGGCCCACTGCGACTGAGCAGTTCTTC. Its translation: CSVAQLAGGPTATEQFF.

The CDR3 region has the DNA TGCGCCAGCAGCTTGACACAGGGGGAGGAGACCCAGTACTTC. Translating gives CASSLTQGEETQYF. The chain joins TRBV5-1 to TRBJ2-5, with 8 bases lining up with TRBD1. V gave up 1 base and J gave up 5 bases; unmatched junction bases: 4. Germline CDR1 reads SGHRS; CDR2 reads YFSETQ. The CDR3 is made up of 14 amino acids.

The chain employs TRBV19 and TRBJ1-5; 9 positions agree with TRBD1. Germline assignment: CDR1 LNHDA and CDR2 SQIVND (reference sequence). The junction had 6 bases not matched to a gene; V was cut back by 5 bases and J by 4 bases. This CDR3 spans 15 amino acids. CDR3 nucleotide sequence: TGTGCCAGTAGTGACCTACAGGGGGCTAATCAGCCCCAGCATTTT. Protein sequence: CASSDLQGANQPQHF.

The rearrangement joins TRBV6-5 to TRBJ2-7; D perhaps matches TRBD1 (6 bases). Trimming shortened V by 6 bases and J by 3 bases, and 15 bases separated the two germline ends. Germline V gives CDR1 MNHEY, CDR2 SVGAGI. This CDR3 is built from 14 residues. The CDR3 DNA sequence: TGTGCCAGCAGGGTCACAGGGTATTACTACGAGCAGTACTTC. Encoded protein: CASRVTGYYYEQYF.

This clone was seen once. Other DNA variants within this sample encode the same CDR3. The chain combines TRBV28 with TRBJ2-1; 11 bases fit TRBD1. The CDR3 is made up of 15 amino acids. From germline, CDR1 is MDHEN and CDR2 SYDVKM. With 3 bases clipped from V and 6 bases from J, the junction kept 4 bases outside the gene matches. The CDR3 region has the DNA TGTGCCAGCAGTTTGACCGGGACAGGGGGCAATGAGCAGTTCTTC. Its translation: CASSLTGTGGNEQFF.

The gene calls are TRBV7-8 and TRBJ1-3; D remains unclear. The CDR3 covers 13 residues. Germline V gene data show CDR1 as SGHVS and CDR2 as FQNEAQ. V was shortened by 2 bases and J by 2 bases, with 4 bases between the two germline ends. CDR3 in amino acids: CASSLRTGNTIYF. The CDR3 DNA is TGTGCCAGCAGCTTACGTACTGGAAACACCATATATTTT.

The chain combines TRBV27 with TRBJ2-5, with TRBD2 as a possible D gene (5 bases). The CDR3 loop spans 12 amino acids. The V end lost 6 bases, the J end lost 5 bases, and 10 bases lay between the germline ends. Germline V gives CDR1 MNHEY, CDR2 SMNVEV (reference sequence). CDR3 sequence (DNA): TGTGCCAGCAGGGAACGAGGGGAGACCCAGTACTTC. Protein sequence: CASRERGETQYF.

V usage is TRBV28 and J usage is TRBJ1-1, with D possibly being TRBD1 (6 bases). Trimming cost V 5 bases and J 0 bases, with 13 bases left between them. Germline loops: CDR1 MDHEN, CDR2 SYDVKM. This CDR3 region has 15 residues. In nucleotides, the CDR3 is TGTGCCAGCAGTCCGTTGGACAGATTGAACACTGAAGCTTTCTTT. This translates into CASSPLDRLNTEAFF. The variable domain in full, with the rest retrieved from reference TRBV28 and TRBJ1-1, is DVKVTQSSRYLVKRTGEKVFLECVQDMDHENMFWYRQDPGLGLRLIYFSYDVKMKEKGDIPEGYSVSREKKERFSLILESASTNQTSMYLCASSPLDRLNTEAFFGQGTRLTVV.

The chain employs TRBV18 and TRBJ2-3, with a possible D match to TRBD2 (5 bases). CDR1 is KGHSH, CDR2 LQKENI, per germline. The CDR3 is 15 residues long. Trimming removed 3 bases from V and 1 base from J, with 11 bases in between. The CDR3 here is CASSPLGLGTDTQYF. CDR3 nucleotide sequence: TGTGCCAGCTCACCGCTTGGACTGGGCACAGATACGCAGTATTTT.

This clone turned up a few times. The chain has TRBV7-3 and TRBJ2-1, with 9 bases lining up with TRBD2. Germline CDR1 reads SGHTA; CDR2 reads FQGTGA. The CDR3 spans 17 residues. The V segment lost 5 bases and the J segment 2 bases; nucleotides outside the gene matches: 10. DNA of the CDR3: TGTGCCAGCAGCCCCAACGGGGGCGGGGGGGCCTACAATGAGCAGTTCTTC. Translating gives CASSPNGGGGAYNEQFF.

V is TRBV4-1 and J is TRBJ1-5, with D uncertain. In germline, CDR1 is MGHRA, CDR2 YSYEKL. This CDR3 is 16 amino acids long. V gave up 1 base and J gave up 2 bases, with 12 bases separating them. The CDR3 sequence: CASSQGQADGNQPQHF. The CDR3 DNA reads TGCGCCAGCAGCCAAGGGCAGGCTGACGGCAATCAGCCCCAGCATTTT.

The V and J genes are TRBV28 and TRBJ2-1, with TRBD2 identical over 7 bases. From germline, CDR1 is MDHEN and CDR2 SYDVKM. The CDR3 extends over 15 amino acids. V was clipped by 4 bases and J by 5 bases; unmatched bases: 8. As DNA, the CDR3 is TGTGCCAGCAGTTACTACGGGGGAGGGAACAATGAGCAGTTCTTC. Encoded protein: CASSYYGGGNNEQFF.